This T cell receptor (beta chain) is from a study of patients and donors after allogeneic stem cell transplantation. In TCRdb, the RT-PCR reads were re-called with MiXCR into one record per CDR3 protein. The sample records roughly 880,000 distinct CDR3 sequences, about a sixth being singletons. This clonotype was seen only a few times. The clonotype was recovered from a human donor who was either an allogeneic HSCT recipient or a stem cell or donor lymphocyte infusion donor (not recorded which). It is not recorded whose cells these are; they may come from a transplant donor. Material: blood, either unsorted or a sorted T cell fraction (not recorded which).

The CDR3 DNA follows: TGCGCCAGCAGCCAAGTGGGGACTAGCGGGAACACCGGGGAGCTGTTTTTT. Residues: CASSQVGTSGNTGELFF. The chain has TRBV4-3 and TRBJ2-2, with 11 bases aligning to TRBD2. V shed 1 base, J shed 1 base, and the junction held 2 bases outside the gene matches. The CDR3 is 17 amino acids. From germline, CDR1 is LGHNA and CDR2 YSLEER.